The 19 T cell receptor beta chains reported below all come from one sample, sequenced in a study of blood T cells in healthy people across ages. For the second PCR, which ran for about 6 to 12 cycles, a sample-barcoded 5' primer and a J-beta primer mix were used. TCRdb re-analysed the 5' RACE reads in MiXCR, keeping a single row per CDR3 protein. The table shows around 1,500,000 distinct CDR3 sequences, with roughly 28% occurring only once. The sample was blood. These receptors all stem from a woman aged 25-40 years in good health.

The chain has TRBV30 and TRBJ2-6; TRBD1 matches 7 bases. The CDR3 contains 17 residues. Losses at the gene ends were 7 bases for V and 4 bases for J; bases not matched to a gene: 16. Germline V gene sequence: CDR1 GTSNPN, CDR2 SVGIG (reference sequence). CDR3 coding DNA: TGTGCCTCGGAACCGGACAGGCTCTTGGGGGGGGCCAACGTCCTGACTTTC. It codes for CASEPDRLLGGANVLTF.

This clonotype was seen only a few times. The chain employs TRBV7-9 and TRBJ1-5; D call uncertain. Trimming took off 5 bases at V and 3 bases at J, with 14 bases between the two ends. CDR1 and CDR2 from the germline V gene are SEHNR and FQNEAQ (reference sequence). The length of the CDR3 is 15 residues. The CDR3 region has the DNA TGTGCCAGCAGCAAGGATGACGGAGCCAATCAGCCCCAGCATTTT. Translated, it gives CASSKDDGANQPQHF.

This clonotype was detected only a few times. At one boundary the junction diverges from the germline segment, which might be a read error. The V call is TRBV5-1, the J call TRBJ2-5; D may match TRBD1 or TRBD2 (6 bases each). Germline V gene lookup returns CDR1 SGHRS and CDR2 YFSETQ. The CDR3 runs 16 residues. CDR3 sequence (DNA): TGCGCCAGCAGCTTGGCCGGACGGAGGGGACAAGTGACCCAGTACTTC. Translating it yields CASSLAGRRGQVTQYF. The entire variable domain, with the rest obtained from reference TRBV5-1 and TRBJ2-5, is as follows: KAGVTQTPRYLIKTRGQQVTLSCSPISGHRSVSWYQQTPGQGLQFLFEYFSETQRNKGNFPGRFSGRQFSNSRSEMNVSTLELGDSALYLCASSLAGRRGQVTQYFGPGTRLLVL.

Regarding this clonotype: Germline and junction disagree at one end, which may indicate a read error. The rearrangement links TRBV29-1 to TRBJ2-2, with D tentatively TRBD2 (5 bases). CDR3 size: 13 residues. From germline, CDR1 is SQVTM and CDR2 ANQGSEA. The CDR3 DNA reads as TGCAGCGTAAGGACTGGGAACACCGGGGAGCGGTTTTTT. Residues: CSVRTGNTGERFF.

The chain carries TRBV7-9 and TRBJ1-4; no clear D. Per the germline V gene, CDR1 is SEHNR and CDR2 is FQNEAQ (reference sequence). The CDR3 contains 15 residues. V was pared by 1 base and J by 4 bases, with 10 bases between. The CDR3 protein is CASSLGPGLNEKLFF. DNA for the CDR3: TGTGCCAGCAGCTTAGGTCCAGGTCTTAATGAAAAACTGTTTTTT.

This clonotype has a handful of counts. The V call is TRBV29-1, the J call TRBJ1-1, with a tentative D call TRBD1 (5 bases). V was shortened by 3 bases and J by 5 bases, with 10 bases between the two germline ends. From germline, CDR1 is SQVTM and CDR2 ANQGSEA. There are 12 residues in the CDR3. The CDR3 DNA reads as TGCAGCGTTGATGAGCGGGGGACTGAAGCTTTCTTT. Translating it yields CSVDERGTEAFF.

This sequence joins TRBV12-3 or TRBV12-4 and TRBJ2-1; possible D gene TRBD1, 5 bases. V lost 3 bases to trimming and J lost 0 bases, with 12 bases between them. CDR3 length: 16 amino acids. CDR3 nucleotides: TGTGCCAGCAGTTTGGGGCAGACCGGCTCCTACAATGAGCAGTTCTTC. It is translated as CASSLGQTGSYNEQFF.

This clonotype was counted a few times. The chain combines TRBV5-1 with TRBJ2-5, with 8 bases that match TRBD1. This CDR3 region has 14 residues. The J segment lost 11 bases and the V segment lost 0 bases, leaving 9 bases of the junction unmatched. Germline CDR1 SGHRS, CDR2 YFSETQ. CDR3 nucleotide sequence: TGCGCCAGCAGCTTGGGGGACAGGCTTGACAAGCAGTACTTC. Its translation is CASSLGDRLDKQYF.

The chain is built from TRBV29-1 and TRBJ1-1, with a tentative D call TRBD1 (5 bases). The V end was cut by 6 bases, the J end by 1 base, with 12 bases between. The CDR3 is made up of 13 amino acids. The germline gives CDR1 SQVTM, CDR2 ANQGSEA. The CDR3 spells CSVQELRNTEAFF. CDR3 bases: TGCAGCGTACAGGAACTACGGAACACTGAAGCTTTCTTT.

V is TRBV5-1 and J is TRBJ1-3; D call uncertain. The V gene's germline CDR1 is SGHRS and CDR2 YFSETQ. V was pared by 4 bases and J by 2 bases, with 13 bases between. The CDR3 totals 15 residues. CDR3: CASSASNTAGNTIYF. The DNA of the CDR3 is TGCGCCAGCAGCGCATCGAATACGGCTGGAAACACCATATATTTT.

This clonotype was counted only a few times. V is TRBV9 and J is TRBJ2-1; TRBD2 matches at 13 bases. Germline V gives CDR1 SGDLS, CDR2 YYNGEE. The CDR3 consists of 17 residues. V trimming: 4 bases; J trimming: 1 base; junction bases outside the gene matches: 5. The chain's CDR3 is CASSSGLAGPSYNEQFF. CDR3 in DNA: TGTGCCAGCAGCTCGGGACTAGCGGGGCCTTCCTACAATGAGCAGTTCTTC.

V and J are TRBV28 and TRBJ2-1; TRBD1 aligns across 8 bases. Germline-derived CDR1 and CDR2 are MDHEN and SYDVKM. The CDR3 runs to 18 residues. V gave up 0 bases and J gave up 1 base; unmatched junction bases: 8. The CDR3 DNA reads TGTGCCAGCAGTTTATGGTCCCCTGACAGGGGATCCTACAATGAGCAGTTCTTC. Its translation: CASSLWSPDRGSYNEQFF.

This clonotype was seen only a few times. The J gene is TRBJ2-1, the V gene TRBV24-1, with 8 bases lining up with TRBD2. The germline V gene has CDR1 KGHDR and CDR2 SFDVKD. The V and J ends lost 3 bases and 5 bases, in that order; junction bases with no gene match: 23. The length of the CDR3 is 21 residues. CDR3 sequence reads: CATSDPQGFYLAGRNNNEQFF. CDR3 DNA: TGTGCCACCAGTGATCCGCAGGGGTTTTATCTAGCGGGTAGAAACAACAATGAGCAGTTCTTC.

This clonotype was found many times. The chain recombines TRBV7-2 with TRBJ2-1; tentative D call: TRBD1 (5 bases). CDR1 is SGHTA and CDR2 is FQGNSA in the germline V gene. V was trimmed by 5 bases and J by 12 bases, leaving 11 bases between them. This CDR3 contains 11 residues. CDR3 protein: CASSPGQGQFF. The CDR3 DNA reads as TGTGCCAGCAGCCCTGGACAAGGGCAGTTCTTC.

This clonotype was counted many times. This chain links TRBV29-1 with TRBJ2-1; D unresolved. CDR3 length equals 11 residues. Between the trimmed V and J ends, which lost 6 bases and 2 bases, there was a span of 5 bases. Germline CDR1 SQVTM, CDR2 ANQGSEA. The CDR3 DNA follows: TGCAGCGTGAGGCCCTACAATGAGCAGTTCTTC. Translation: CSVRPYNEQFF.

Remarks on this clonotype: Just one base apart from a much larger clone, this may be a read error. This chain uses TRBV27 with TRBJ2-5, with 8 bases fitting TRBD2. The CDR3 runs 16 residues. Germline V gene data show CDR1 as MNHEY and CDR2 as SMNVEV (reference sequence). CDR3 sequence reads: CASSLTGSGTRETLYF. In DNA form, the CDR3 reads TGTGCCAGCAGTTTGACGGGTAGCGGGACTCGAGAGACCCTGTACTTC.

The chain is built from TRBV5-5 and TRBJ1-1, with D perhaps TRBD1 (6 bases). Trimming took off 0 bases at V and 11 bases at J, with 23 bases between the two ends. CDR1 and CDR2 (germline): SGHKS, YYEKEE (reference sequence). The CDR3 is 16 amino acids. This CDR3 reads CASSLAPRQANHGAFF. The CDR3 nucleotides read TGTGCCAGCAGCTTGGCCCCCCGACAGGCCAACCACGGGGCTTTCTTT.

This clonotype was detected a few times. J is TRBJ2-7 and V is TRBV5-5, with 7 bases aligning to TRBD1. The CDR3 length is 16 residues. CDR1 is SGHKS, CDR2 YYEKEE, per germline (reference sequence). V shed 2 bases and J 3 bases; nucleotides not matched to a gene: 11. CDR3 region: CASSLSAGTVGYEQYF. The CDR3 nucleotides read TGTGCCAGCAGCTTATCGGCCGGGACAGTTGGCTACGAGCAGTACTTC.

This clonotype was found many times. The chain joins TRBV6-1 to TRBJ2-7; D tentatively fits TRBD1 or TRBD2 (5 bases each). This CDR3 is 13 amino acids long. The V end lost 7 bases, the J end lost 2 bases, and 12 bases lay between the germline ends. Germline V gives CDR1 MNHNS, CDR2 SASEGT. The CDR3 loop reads CASNQGATYEQYF. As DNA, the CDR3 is TGTGCCAGCAACCAGGGAGCCACCTACGAGCAGTACTTC.